The entry below describes one T cell receptor (beta chain). Its antigen remains undetermined. No per-base quality is available; no much larger clone lies one base away. This entry belongs to a study of T cells after somatic rescue of genetic block (dated by TCRdb to 2020 to 2021). Study-level background: The study assessed how robust, over the long term, a T-cell system was when the system had developed through somatic rescue of a genetic block in T-cell development.

Libraries were prepared through the immunoSEQ multiplex PCR assay. TCRdb mirrors the immuneACCESS table, restricted to in-frame sequences. Some clones are absent from its copies; in checked studies, under half trace to an unresolved V gene, and the reason for the others is unknown. The sample includes 60,000 to 90,000 clones, with roughly 91% observed a single time. The ten largest clones take up 2.8% of the sample. The sample was peripheral blood mononuclear cells (PBMCs). The source is a man under 40.

This receptor carries the CDR3 CASSHSQLASNEQFF. The sequenced DNA: TGTGCCAGCAGCCACAGTCAACTAGCGAGCAATGAGCAGTTCTTC. The V and J segments used are TRBV16 and TRBJ2-1; 7 middle bases align to TRBD2. Inclusive of the bounding cysteine and phenylalanine, the CDR3 is 15 residues long. The entry retains the CDR3 DNA only, 45 bases that are in frame from base 1. Per the germline V gene, KGHSY is the CDR1 and FQNENV is the CDR2. V ends up 3 bases short and J 6 bases short, with an unmatched junction base count of 8.